This is a list of T cell receptor beta chains from one sample in a study of Ad26.COV2.S vaccination and SARS-CoV-2 variants. Measured with immunoSEQ multiplex PCR; TCRdb has only the in-frame clones, and not every one. Counted here are about 280,000 clones, around 87% occurring once; the ten biggest clones make up under 4%. Sequenced here: peripheral blood, sampled in a trial of Ad26.COV2.S vaccine versus placebo. Every receptor here comes from a person between 18 and 65 years old who received the Ad26.COV2.S COVID-19 vaccine or a placebo. The CDR3 runs from the conserved cysteine through the conserved F or W. The order of the fields is clone size, J gene, D gene, V gene, CDR3 DNA, CDR3 protein. A D gene is named only where the DNA matches it firmly. Some rows have no size entry. The others give once, few or many, or a class for an expanded clone.

clone_size: few; j_call: TRBJ1-5; d_call: -; v_call: TRBV5-1; cdr3_nt: TGCGCCAGCAGCTTGGATTACAATCAGCCCCAGCATTTT; cdr3_aa: CASSLDYNQPQHF
clone_size: -; j_call: TRBJ2-3; d_call: -; v_call: TRBV9; cdr3_nt: TGTGCCAGCAGCGTATCCACGGGGTACACAGATACGCAGTATTTT; cdr3_aa: CASSVSTGYTDTQYF
clone_size: -; j_call: TRBJ1-1; d_call: TRBD1; v_call: TRBV3-1/TRBV3-2; cdr3_nt: TGTGCCAGCAGCCAAGGGTACAGGGGGACTGAAGCTTTCTTT; cdr3_aa: CASSQGYRGTEAFF
clone_size: -; j_call: TRBJ2-1; d_call: -; v_call: TRBV9; cdr3_nt: TGTGCCAGCAGCGTAGACGAATGGGACCGCGGGGTTGGTGAGCAGTTCTTC; cdr3_aa: CASSVDEWDRGVGEQFF
clone_size: -; j_call: TRBJ1-3; d_call: TRBD1; v_call: TRBV23-1; cdr3_nt: TGCGCCAGCAGTCAATATCCCCTAGGACAGGAGTCCTCTGGAAACACCATATATTTT; cdr3_aa: CASSQYPLGQESSGNTIYF
clone_size: -; j_call: TRBJ1-4; d_call: TRBD1; v_call: TRBV10-3; cdr3_nt: TGTGCCATCGGTACTTCAGGACAGGCGGAGGAGGGAAAACTGTTTTTT; cdr3_aa: CAIGTSGQAEEGKLFF
clone_size: -; j_call: TRBJ2-1; d_call: -; v_call: TRBV2; cdr3_nt: TGTGCCAGCAGTGTCGGACAGTCATGGGGCAATGAGCAGTTCTTC; cdr3_aa: CASSVGQSWGNEQFF
clone_size: -; j_call: TRBJ2-7; d_call: -; v_call: TRBV6-5; cdr3_nt: TGTGCCACCGGGGGTTGGCGGGGCTCCTACGAGCAGTACTTC; cdr3_aa: CATGGWRGSYEQYF
clone_size: -; j_call: TRBJ1-1; d_call: -; v_call: TRBV5-1; cdr3_nt: TGCGCCAGCAGCCCCTTTACGGGGGACACTGAAGCTTTCTTT; cdr3_aa: CASSPFTGDTEAFF
clone_size: once; j_call: TRBJ2-7; d_call: TRBD2; v_call: TRBV29-1; cdr3_nt: TGCAGCGTCTCACCAGCTAGCGGTAGCTCCTACGAGCAGTACTTC; cdr3_aa: CSVSPASGSSYEQYF
clone_size: -; j_call: TRBJ1-5; d_call: TRBD1; v_call: TRBV7-9; cdr3_nt: TGTGCCAGCAGCGCAGGACAGGGTGGCTATCAGCCCCAGCATTTT; cdr3_aa: CASSAGQGGYQPQHF
clone_size: -; j_call: TRBJ1-2; d_call: TRBD1; v_call: TRBV28; cdr3_nt: TGTGCCAGCAGCACAACTCCCGGGACAGGGCCCAACTATGGCTACACCTTC; cdr3_aa: CASSTTPGTGPNYGYTF
clone_size: -; j_call: TRBJ1-4; d_call: -; v_call: TRBV7-9; cdr3_nt: TGTGCCAGCAGCTTAGCGGCAACTAATGAAAAACTGTTTTTT; cdr3_aa: CASSLAATNEKLFF
clone_size: -; j_call: TRBJ1-1; d_call: -; v_call: TRBV18; cdr3_nt: TGTGCCAGCTCACCCGACAGTGCTTTTGAAGCTTTCTTT; cdr3_aa: CASSPDSAFEAFF
clone_size: -; j_call: TRBJ1-2; d_call: -; v_call: TRBV27; cdr3_nt: TGTGCCAGCAGTCCTACCGGGTGGGGCTACACCTTC; cdr3_aa: CASSPTGWGYTF
clone_size: -; j_call: TRBJ2-7; d_call: -; v_call: TRBV2; cdr3_nt: TGTGCCAGCAGTGAACAATCTCGGGGATACTACGAGCAGTACTTC; cdr3_aa: CASSEQSRGYYEQYF
clone_size: -; j_call: TRBJ1-3; d_call: -; v_call: TRBV7-2; cdr3_nt: TGTGCCAGCAGCTTAGCGCCCGGGGGCTCTGGAAACACCATATATTTT; cdr3_aa: CASSLAPGGSGNTIYF
clone_size: -; j_call: TRBJ2-1; d_call: -; v_call: TRBV11-2; cdr3_nt: TGTGCCAGCAGCTTAGTGGTTTATAGTGAGCAGTTCTTC; cdr3_aa: CASSLVVYSEQFF
clone_size: -; j_call: TRBJ2-1; d_call: -; v_call: TRBV27; cdr3_nt: TGTGCCAGCAGTTTTGATAGGGGGGGCTACAATGAGCAGTTCTTC; cdr3_aa: CASSFDRGGYNEQFF
clone_size: -; j_call: TRBJ2-7; d_call: -; v_call: TRBV10-2; cdr3_nt: TGCGCCAGCAGACAACAGGGACCCTACGAGCAGTACTTC; cdr3_aa: CASRQQGPYEQYF
clone_size: -; j_call: TRBJ2-3; d_call: -; v_call: TRBV18; cdr3_nt: TGTGCCAGCTCAGGGACCGCGGAGGGAGATACGCAGTATTTT; cdr3_aa: CASSGTAEGDTQYF
clone_size: once; j_call: TRBJ1-2; d_call: -; v_call: TRBV6-5; cdr3_nt: TGTGCCAGCAAACAGGGTGCCCATGGCTACACCTTC; cdr3_aa: CASKQGAHGYTF
clone_size: -; j_call: TRBJ1-3; d_call: -; v_call: TRBV3-1/TRBV3-2; cdr3_nt: TGTGCCAGCAGCCAAGGACCGAACTCTGGAAACACCATATATTTT; cdr3_aa: CASSQGPNSGNTIYF
clone_size: many; j_call: TRBJ1-3; d_call: -; v_call: TRBV19; cdr3_nt: TGTGCCAGTAGTATGGGCACAACTGCTGGAAACACCATATATTTT; cdr3_aa: CASSMGTTAGNTIYF
clone_size: -; j_call: TRBJ1-2; d_call: -; v_call: TRBV14; cdr3_nt: TGTGCCAGCAGCCAAGATAGCGCGAGACAAAACTATGGCTACACCTTC; cdr3_aa: CASSQDSARQNYGYTF
clone_size: -; j_call: TRBJ2-7; d_call: TRBD2; v_call: TRBV25-1; cdr3_nt: TGTGCCAGCAGGACTAGCGGTCGATACGAGCAGTACTTC; cdr3_aa: CASRTSGRYEQYF
clone_size: -; j_call: TRBJ2-7; d_call: -; v_call: TRBV12-5; cdr3_nt: TGTGCTAGTGGTTTGGGGTTTGAGGTCCACGAGCAGTACTTC; cdr3_aa: CASGLGFEVHEQYF
clone_size: -; j_call: TRBJ2-5; d_call: -; v_call: TRBV5-1; cdr3_nt: TGCGCCAGCGCTGGGGGGCTTTGGGAGACCCAGTACTTC; cdr3_aa: CASAGGLWETQYF
clone_size: -; j_call: TRBJ1-2; d_call: TRBD1; v_call: TRBV30; cdr3_nt: TGTGCCTGGAGTCGATCCACAACCGGGACAGGGAGTAAGAACTATGGCTACACCTTC; cdr3_aa: CAWSRSTTGTGSKNYGYTF
clone_size: few; j_call: TRBJ1-1; d_call: -; v_call: TRBV30; cdr3_nt: TGTGCCTGGAAGCAGGACACTGAAGCTTTCTTT; cdr3_aa: CAWKQDTEAFF
clone_size: -; j_call: TRBJ2-7; d_call: TRBD1; v_call: TRBV28; cdr3_nt: TGTGCCAGCAGTGGGACAGTGAGCTCCTACGAGCAGTACTTC; cdr3_aa: CASSGTVSSYEQYF
clone_size: -; j_call: TRBJ2-3; d_call: -; v_call: TRBV30; cdr3_nt: TGTGCCTGGAGTGAAAATCACTTGAATACGCAGTATTTT; cdr3_aa: CAWSENHLNTQYF
clone_size: -; j_call: TRBJ1-2; d_call: -; v_call: TRBV6-5; cdr3_nt: TGTGCCAGCAGTTACTCGCGCGGTGGTGGCTACACCTTC; cdr3_aa: CASSYSRGGGYTF
clone_size: -; j_call: TRBJ1-2; d_call: TRBD1; v_call: TRBV27; cdr3_nt: TGTGCCAGCAGTAAGACAGGGGGCGCATATGGCTACACCTTC; cdr3_aa: CASSKTGGAYGYTF
clone_size: -; j_call: TRBJ2-1; d_call: -; v_call: TRBV11-2; cdr3_nt: TGTGCCAGCAGCCCAAACCAATTCTCCTACAATGAGCAGTTCTTC; cdr3_aa: CASSPNQFSYNEQFF
clone_size: -; j_call: TRBJ1-2; d_call: TRBD1; v_call: TRBV28; cdr3_nt: TGTGCCAGCAGTTTATCAGGGGGCTTAGGCTATGGCTACACCTTC; cdr3_aa: CASSLSGGLGYGYTF
clone_size: -; j_call: TRBJ1-1; d_call: TRBD1; v_call: TRBV3-1/TRBV3-2; cdr3_nt: TGTGCCAGCAGCGGACAGGGGAGAAGAGGCACTGAAGCTTTCTTT; cdr3_aa: CASSGQGRRGTEAFF
clone_size: -; j_call: TRBJ2-7; d_call: -; v_call: TRBV10-3; cdr3_nt: TGTGCCATCAGGCAGGGTCCCAACGAGCAGTACTTC; cdr3_aa: CAIRQGPNEQYF
clone_size: -; j_call: TRBJ2-5; d_call: -; v_call: TRBV25-1; cdr3_nt: TGTGCCAGCCTAAACCTGGGGGAGACCCAGTACTTC; cdr3_aa: CASLNLGETQYF
clone_size: -; j_call: TRBJ1-2; d_call: TRBD1; v_call: TRBV11-2; cdr3_nt: TGTGCCAGCAGCTTAGGTCATGGGACAGGGAGCTATGGCTACACCTTC; cdr3_aa: CASSLGHGTGSYGYTF
clone_size: once; j_call: TRBJ2-7; d_call: -; v_call: TRBV10-3; cdr3_nt: TGTGCCATCAGTGCCGGCGGGTTCGTTCGAAGCGAGCAGTACTTC; cdr3_aa: CAISAGGFVRSEQYF
clone_size: -; j_call: TRBJ2-1; d_call: TRBD2; v_call: TRBV4-2; cdr3_nt: TGTGCCAGCAGCCAAGAACTAGCGGGGATCTACAATGAGCAGTTCTTC; cdr3_aa: CASSQELAGIYNEQFF
clone_size: few; j_call: TRBJ1-2; d_call: -; v_call: TRBV15; cdr3_nt: TGTGCCACCAGCAGAGTTAACGCCGGGACAAAGTTTAACTATGGCTACACCTTC; cdr3_aa: CATSRVNAGTKFNYGYTF
clone_size: -; j_call: TRBJ1-5; d_call: -; v_call: TRBV5-6; cdr3_nt: TGTGCCAGCAGCTTGCGTCCAGGGTTGGCGGTTCAGCCCCAGCATTTT; cdr3_aa: CASSLRPGLAVQPQHF
clone_size: -; j_call: TRBJ1-4; d_call: -; v_call: TRBV30; cdr3_nt: TGTGCCTGGAGCACCCCTTATGAAAAACTGTTTTTT; cdr3_aa: CAWSTPYEKLFF
clone_size: -; j_call: TRBJ2-3; d_call: -; v_call: TRBV7-2; cdr3_nt: TGTGCCAGCAGCTCGGACTATCTGAACACAGATACGCAGTATTTT; cdr3_aa: CASSSDYLNTDTQYF
clone_size: -; j_call: TRBJ2-1; d_call: TRBD1; v_call: TRBV30; cdr3_nt: TGTGCCTGGAGAGACAGGGGAAATGAGCAGTTCTTC; cdr3_aa: CAWRDRGNEQFF
clone_size: -; j_call: TRBJ2-1; d_call: TRBD2; v_call: TRBV6-5; cdr3_nt: TGTGCCAGCAGTTACACCCCCGGGGGGAATGAGCAGTTCTTC; cdr3_aa: CASSYTPGGNEQFF
clone_size: -; j_call: TRBJ2-7; d_call: -; v_call: TRBV18; cdr3_nt: TGTGCCAGCTCACTGGTCCCTCCGGGCCCCAGGGCATCCTACGAGCAGTACTTC; cdr3_aa: CASSLVPPGPRASYEQYF
clone_size: -; j_call: TRBJ1-2; d_call: -; v_call: TRBV9; cdr3_nt: TGTGCCAGCAATGCGGCGGGGGGCTACTATGGCTACACCTTC; cdr3_aa: CASNAAGGYYGYTF
clone_size: once; j_call: TRBJ1-5; d_call: -; v_call: TRBV6-5; cdr3_nt: TGTGCCAGCAGTCGGGCCACTACTAATCAGCCCCAGCATTTT; cdr3_aa: CASSRATTNQPQHF
clone_size: -; j_call: TRBJ2-1; d_call: -; v_call: TRBV6-5; cdr3_nt: TGTGCCAGCAAGAAGTCCAGGGGTGAGCAGTTCTTC; cdr3_aa: CASKKSRGEQFF
clone_size: -; j_call: TRBJ2-1; d_call: TRBD2; v_call: TRBV7-9; cdr3_nt: TGTGCCAGCAGGGGGAGGCGGCGGGAGGTTGAGCAGTTCTTC; cdr3_aa: CASRGRRREVEQFF
clone_size: -; j_call: TRBJ2-3; d_call: -; v_call: TRBV4-1; cdr3_nt: TGCGCCAGCAGCCAAGACAAAACCAACACAGATACGCAGTATTTT; cdr3_aa: CASSQDKTNTDTQYF
clone_size: -; j_call: TRBJ1-6; d_call: TRBD1; v_call: TRBV4-1; cdr3_nt: TGCGCCAGCAGCCAAGAAGCGAGGGGGCTCGGTTCACCCCTCCACTTT; cdr3_aa: CASSQEARGLGSPLHF
clone_size: few; j_call: TRBJ1-2; d_call: -; v_call: TRBV7-9; cdr3_nt: TGTGTGGCGGGCGAGGCCTTTTTTGGCTACACCTTC; cdr3_aa: CVAGEAFFGYTF
clone_size: few; j_call: TRBJ1-1; d_call: -; v_call: TRBV30; cdr3_nt: TGTGCCTGGAGTATAAGTGACGAAGCTTTCTTT; cdr3_aa: CAWSISDEAFF
clone_size: -; j_call: TRBJ1-5; d_call: TRBD1; v_call: TRBV10-3; cdr3_nt: TGTGCCATCAGTGGGGACAGGTTCTATCAGCCCCAGCATTTT; cdr3_aa: CAISGDRFYQPQHF
clone_size: -; j_call: TRBJ2-3; d_call: -; v_call: TRBV7-6; cdr3_nt: TGTGCCAGCAGCGCACGACAGACAGATACGCAGTATTTT; cdr3_aa: CASSARQTDTQYF
clone_size: -; j_call: TRBJ2-1; d_call: TRBD2; v_call: TRBV28; cdr3_nt: TGTGCCAGCAGGCCGGGTAGCGGGGTCTACAATGAGCAGTTCTTC; cdr3_aa: CASRPGSGVYNEQFF